These 21 T cell receptor beta chains were sequenced from one sample in a study of a mutant IDH1 vaccine in newly diagnosed glioma (dated by TCRdb to the early 2020s). Read against the paper, the sample's time point label means: baseline, week 1 (first vaccination visit). The sample's treatment or condition label, in plain terms: pre-vaccination baseline after standard-of-care therapy. The protocol used for the library was the immunoSEQ multiplex PCR assay. Drawn from immuneACCESS, this table holds only the in-frame rearrangements with V and J called that TCRdb kept. Clones are partly lost; checked studies trace under half to an unresolved V gene and leave the rest unexplained. The table for this sample lists around 82,000 clones; approximately 80% of them were counted only once. Nearly 5.5% of the sample is held by the ten biggest clonotypes. This specimen consisted of PBMCs, obtained from a glioma patient treated with radiotherapy, temozolomide or both. The receptors originated from a man in his forties with glioma. Some clones in this sample may be carry-over from other donors' samples.

The chain uses TRBV25-1 and TRBJ2-3, with D perhaps TRBD1 (5 bases). The V gene lost 3 bases and the J gene lost 2 bases, with 6 bases spanning the gap. This CDR3 has 13 amino acids. From germline, CDR1 is MGHDK and CDR2 SYGVNS. The CDR3 DNA is TGTGCCAGCAGTGACAGGGTCACAGATACGCAGTATTTT. It encodes CASSDRVTDTQYF.

The chain joins TRBV4-1 to TRBJ1-4; TRBD1 aligns across 9 bases. The V and J ends lost 7 bases and 8 bases, in that order; junction bases with no gene match: 5. Germline V gives CDR1 MGHRA, CDR2 YSYEKL. This CDR3 has 13 amino acids. The CDR3 nucleotides are TGCGCCAGCACCGGGACAGGGAGGGAAAAACTGTTTTTT. Its translation: CASTGTGREKLFF.

There are a few counts of this clone. This chain links TRBV7-9 with TRBJ2-1; 10 positions match TRBD1. With 8 bases clipped from V and 3 bases from J, the junction kept 4 bases outside the gene matches. CDR1 SEHNR and CDR2 FQNEAQ come from the germline V gene (reference sequence). This CDR3 has 14 amino acids. CDR3 in DNA: TGTGCCAGCCGCGGACAGGGGGACTACAATGAGCAGTTCTTC. Protein sequence: CASRGQGDYNEQFF. Filled out from reference TRBV7-9 and TRBJ2-1, the complete variable domain reads DTGVSQNPRHKITKRGQNVTFRCDPISEHNRLYWYRQTLGQGPEFLTYFQNEAQLEKSRLLSDRFSAERPKGSFSTLEIQRTEQGDSAMYLCASRGQGDYNEQFFGPGTRLTVL.

This clone was observed a single time. V is TRBV5-4 and J is TRBJ1-6; D ambiguous. The V gene's germline CDR1 is SGHNT and CDR2 YYREEE (reference sequence). CDR3 length: 17 amino acids. The germline V and J ends were trimmed by 0 bases and 5 bases, with 15 bases remaining between them. CDR3 region: CASSLDPPGSHNSPLHF. The CDR3 DNA reads TGTGCCAGCAGCTTGGACCCCCCGGGCAGTCATAATTCACCCCTCCACTTT.

This chain connects TRBV5-1 to TRBJ2-3; 7 bases agree with TRBD2. V dropped 0 bases and J dropped 5; count of bases not matched to a gene: 3. The CDR3 runs to 14 residues. Per germline, CDR1 SGHRS and CDR2 YFSETQ. CDR3 coding DNA: TGCGCCAGCAGCTTGGCAGGGAGGGGAGATACGCAGTATTTT. This translates into CASSLAGRGDTQYF.

The rearrangement joins TRBV2 to TRBJ1-6; 9 bases fit TRBD1. Germline assignment: CDR1 SNHLY and CDR2 FYNNEI. V lost 6 bases to trimming and J lost 6 bases; unmatched junction nucleotides: 6. CDR3 length equals 15 residues. CDR3 region: CASRENRGPNSPLHF. In nucleotides, the CDR3 is TGTGCCAGCAGGGAAAACAGGGGGCCTAATTCACCCCTCCACTTT.

The rearrangement links TRBV5-1 to TRBJ1-2; maybe TRBD1 (5 bases). The CDR3 totals 15 residues. CDR1 and CDR2 from the germline V gene are SGHRS and YFSETQ. V dropped 0 bases and J dropped 1 base, with 10 bases sitting between them. In nucleotides, the CDR3 is TGCGCCAGCAGCTTGGGCCAGGGCGATAACTATGGCTACACCTTC. Translating it yields CASSLGQGDNYGYTF.

This chain uses TRBV30 with TRBJ1-6; D is undetermined. Deletions cut 8 bases from V and 7 bases from J, with 15 bases between. The CDR3 runs to 13 residues. Germline lookup yields CDR1 GTSNPN and CDR2 SVGIG (reference sequence). For the CDR3, the DNA is TGTGCCCCACGGGCGTCTCAAAATTCACCCCTCCACTTT. Its translation is CAPRASQNSPLHF. The full variable domain, rest sourced from reference TRBV30 and TRBJ1-6, is SQTIHQWPATLVQPVGSPLSLECTVEGTSNPNLYWYRQAAGRGLQLLFYSVGIGQISSEVPQNLSASRPQDRQFILSSKKLLLSDSGFYLCAPRASQNSPLHFGNGTRLTVT.

The V and J genes are TRBV4-2 and TRBJ1-2; D is undetermined. Germline V gene sequence: CDR1 LGHNA, CDR2 YNFKEQ. The CDR3 consists of 14 residues. The germline V and J ends were trimmed by 4 bases and 4 bases, with 13 bases remaining between them. The CDR3: CASSPVEGPYGYTF. For the CDR3, the DNA is TGTGCCAGCAGCCCGGTGGAGGGTCCCTATGGCTACACCTTC.

The chain employs TRBV2 and TRBJ1-2; TRBD1 is a possible D gene (5 bases). CDR1 and CDR2 (germline): SNHLY, FYNNEI. The CDR3 runs 10 residues. V was cut by 7 bases and J by 8 bases, with 8 bases left in between. The CDR3 bases are TGTGCCAGCAAGCAGGGCGGCTACACCTTC. Its protein product is CASKQGGYTF.

The J gene is TRBJ1-6, the V gene TRBV14; D ambiguous. Germline-derived CDR1 and CDR2 are SGHDN and FVKESK. The length of the CDR3 is 11 residues. V was trimmed by 1 base and J by 14 bases, leaving 6 bases between them. CDR3 DNA: TGTGCCAGCAGCCAAGCGGGGTCCCTCCACTTT. It is translated as CASSQAGSLHF.

The chain couples TRBV6-1 to TRBJ1-1; D is unresolved. The CDR3 sequence is 14 residues long. The ends were cut back, 2 bases at V and 5 bases at J, with 12 bases in the middle. Germline V lookup: CDR1 MNHNS, CDR2 SASEGT. For the CDR3, the DNA is TGTGCCAGCAGTGAACTATTGTCGGGGACTGAAGCTTTCTTT. It encodes CASSELLSGTEAFF.

V usage is TRBV4-1 and J usage is TRBJ2-2; D unclear. Per germline, CDR1 MGHRA and CDR2 YSYEKL. V was pared by 0 bases and J by 1 base, with 12 bases between. CDR3 length equals 17 residues. This chain's CDR3 is CASSQDNVGLNTGELFF. The DNA of the CDR3 is TGCGCCAGCAGCCAAGATAATGTGGGCCTGAACACCGGGGAGCTGTTTTTT.

The V and J genes are TRBV30 and TRBJ2-6; D unresolved. The ends were cut back, 5 bases at V and 1 base at J, with 6 bases in the middle. The CDR3 runs 13 residues. Germline-derived CDR1 and CDR2 are GTSNPN and SVGIG (reference sequence). The CDR3 DNA is TGTGCCTGGGGTTTTTCTGGGGCCAACGTCCTGACTTTC. Protein sequence: CAWGFSGANVLTF.

The gene calls are TRBV15 and TRBJ2-1; 10 bases align to TRBD1. Germline lookup yields CDR1 LNHNV and CDR2 YYDKDF (reference sequence). CDR3 length: 16 residues. With 8 bases clipped from V and 3 bases from J, the junction kept 10 bases outside the gene matches. The CDR3 bases are TGTGCCACCGCACCAACCGGGACAGGGGACTACAATGAGCAGTTCTTC. Its protein product is CATAPTGTGDYNEQFF.

V usage is TRBV6-1 and J usage is TRBJ1-6, with unresolved D. Per the germline V gene, CDR1 is MNHNS and CDR2 is SASEGT. Trimming stripped 0 bases from V and 7 bases from J, with 7 bases between. The CDR3 has 14 residues. The CDR3 coding sequence is TGTGCCAGCAGTGAAGCGAGGAGGAATTCACCCCTCCACTTT. Translation gives CASSEARRNSPLHF.

The rearrangement uses TRBV18 and TRBJ1-2; TRBD1 matches 10 bases. V trimming: 3 bases; J trimming: 7 bases; junction bases outside the gene matches: 5. The CDR3 runs 14 residues. Germline CDR1 reads KGHSH; CDR2 reads LQKENI. Here the CDR3 DNA reads TGTGCCAGCTCACCCCGGGACAGGGGTGCTGGCTACACCTTC. Protein product: CASSPRDRGAGYTF.

The genes are TRBV7-9 and TRBJ2-1; D possibly corresponds to TRBD2 (7 bases). The V end was cut by 5 bases, the J end by 7 bases, with 21 bases between. The V gene's germline CDR1 is SEHNR and CDR2 FQNEAQ (reference sequence). This CDR3 has 16 residues. CDR3: CASSPRGGRVGNEQFF. In DNA form, the CDR3 reads TGTGCCAGCAGCCCCCGCGGGGGCCGGGTGGGGAATGAGCAGTTCTTC.

The rearrangement uses TRBV28 and TRBJ2-1; 10 bases are shared with TRBD2. The CDR3 length is 15 residues. V was clipped by 1 base and J by 6 bases; unmatched bases: 3. The V gene's germline CDR1 is MDHEN and CDR2 SYDVKM. CDR3 residues: CASSLLASGGNEQFF. The CDR3 DNA reads TGTGCCAGCAGTTTATTGGCTAGCGGGGGCAATGAGCAGTTCTTC. Filled out from reference TRBV28 and TRBJ2-1, the complete variable domain reads DVKVTQSSRYLVKRTGEKVFLECVQDMDHENMFWYRQDPGLGLRLIYFSYDVKMKEKGDIPEGYSVSREKKERFSLILESASTNQTSMYLCASSLLASGGNEQFFGPGTRLTVL.

The V and J genes are TRBV4-1 and TRBJ1-1; D unresolved. The CDR3 runs to 14 residues. The V end lost 7 bases, the J end lost 0 bases, and 12 bases lay between the germline ends. Germline V gene lookup returns CDR1 MGHRA and CDR2 YSYEKL. The DNA for the CDR3 is TGCGCCAGCATGGCATCGGGATTGAACACTGAAGCTTTCTTT. It yields the protein CASMASGLNTEAFF.

V and J are TRBV4-1 and TRBJ1-6; D possibly corresponds to TRBD1 (6 bases). V was trimmed by 2 bases and J by 9 bases, leaving 14 bases between them. The CDR3 has 15 residues. Germline CDR1 reads MGHRA; CDR2 reads YSYEKL. CDR3 bases: TGCGCCAGCAGCCAACTCCCGACAGGTAGTTCACCCCTCCACTTT. Translation gives CASSQLPTGSSPLHF.